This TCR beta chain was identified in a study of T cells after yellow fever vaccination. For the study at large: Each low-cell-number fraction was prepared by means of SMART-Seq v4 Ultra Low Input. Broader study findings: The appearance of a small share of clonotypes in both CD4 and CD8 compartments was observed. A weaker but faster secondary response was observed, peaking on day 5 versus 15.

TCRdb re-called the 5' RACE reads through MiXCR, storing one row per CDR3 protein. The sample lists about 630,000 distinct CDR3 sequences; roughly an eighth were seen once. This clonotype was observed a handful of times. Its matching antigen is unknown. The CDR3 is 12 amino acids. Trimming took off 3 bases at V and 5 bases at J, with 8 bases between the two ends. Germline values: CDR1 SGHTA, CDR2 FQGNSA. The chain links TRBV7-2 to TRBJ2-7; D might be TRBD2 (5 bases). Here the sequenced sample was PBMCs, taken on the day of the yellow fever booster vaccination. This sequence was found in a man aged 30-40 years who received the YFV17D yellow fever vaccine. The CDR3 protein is CASSFTRNEQYF. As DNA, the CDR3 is TGTGCCAGCAGCTTCACTAGGAACGAGCAGTACTTC.